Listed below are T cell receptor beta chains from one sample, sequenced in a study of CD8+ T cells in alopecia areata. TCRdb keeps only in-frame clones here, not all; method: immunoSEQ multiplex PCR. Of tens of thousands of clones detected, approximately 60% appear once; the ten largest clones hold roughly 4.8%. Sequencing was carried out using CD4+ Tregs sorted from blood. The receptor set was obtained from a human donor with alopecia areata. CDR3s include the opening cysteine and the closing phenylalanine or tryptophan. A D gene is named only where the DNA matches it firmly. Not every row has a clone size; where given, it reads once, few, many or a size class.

cdr3_aa: CASRMWTGVTGELFF; cdr3_nt: TGTGCCAGCCGGATGTGGACAGGGGTCACCGGGGAGCTGTTTTTT; clone_size: -; v_call: TRBV14; j_call: TRBJ2-2; d_call: TRBD1
cdr3_aa: CASSLFGRVGGSSYEQYF; cdr3_nt: TGTGCCAGCAGTTTATTTGGACGGGTGGGGGGATCCTCCTACGAGCAGTACTTC; clone_size: -; v_call: TRBV28; j_call: TRBJ2-7; d_call: -
cdr3_aa: CASSLDAGSPLHF; cdr3_nt: TGTGCCAGCAGCTTAGACGCAGGTTCACCCCTCCACTTT; clone_size: -; v_call: TRBV7-6; j_call: TRBJ1-6; d_call: -
cdr3_aa: CASSYSISGGYEEHF; cdr3_nt: TGTGCCAGCAGTTACTCGATTTCTGGGGGGTATGAAGAGCATTTT; clone_size: -; v_call: TRBV6-5; j_call: TRBJ1-5; d_call: -
cdr3_aa: CASSGRTGTGLGGKNIQYF; cdr3_nt: TGTGCCAGCAGTGGAAGAACCGGGACAGGGCTTGGGGGCAAAAACATTCAGTACTTC; clone_size: -; v_call: TRBV7-8; j_call: TRBJ2-4; d_call: TRBD1
cdr3_aa: CASSYASGVGYTF; cdr3_nt: TGTGCCAGCAGTTACGCCTCAGGGGTTGGCTACACCTTC; clone_size: -; v_call: TRBV6-5; j_call: TRBJ1-2; d_call: -
cdr3_aa: CASSPARAEAFF; cdr3_nt: TGTGCCAGCAGCCCCGCGCGGGCCGAAGCTTTCTTT; clone_size: -; v_call: TRBV7-9; j_call: TRBJ1-1; d_call: -
cdr3_aa: CASTGDPNTGELFF; cdr3_nt: TGTGCCAGCACAGGGGACCCGAACACCGGGGAGCTGTTTTTT; clone_size: medium-sized; v_call: TRBV13; j_call: TRBJ2-2; d_call: -
cdr3_aa: CSVAELIVYNEQFF; cdr3_nt: TGCAGCGTTGCAGAACTGATCGTTTACAATGAGCAGTTCTTC; clone_size: -; v_call: TRBV29-1; j_call: TRBJ2-1; d_call: -
cdr3_aa: CASTRQGGETQYF; cdr3_nt: TGTGCCAGCACCCGACAGGGGGGGGAGACCCAGTACTTC; clone_size: -; v_call: TRBV28; j_call: TRBJ2-5; d_call: TRBD1
cdr3_aa: CAWGGRGPTRRGYTF; cdr3_nt: TGTGCCTGGGGGGGGAGAGGGCCAACGCGGCGAGGCTACACCTTC; clone_size: -; v_call: TRBV30; j_call: TRBJ1-2; d_call: -
cdr3_aa: CATSRDLSEAFF; cdr3_nt: TGTGCCACCAGCAGAGATTTGAGTGAAGCTTTCTTT; clone_size: few; v_call: TRBV15; j_call: TRBJ1-1; d_call: -
cdr3_aa: CASSPPVRGRTEAFF; cdr3_nt: TGTGCCAGTAGCCCACCCGTCCGGGGGCGCACTGAAGCTTTCTTT; clone_size: -; v_call: TRBV19; j_call: TRBJ1-1; d_call: -
cdr3_aa: CASSHATSGMATGELFF; cdr3_nt: TGCGCCAGCAGCCACGCGACTAGCGGGATGGCCACCGGGGAGCTGTTTTTT; clone_size: once; v_call: TRBV4-3; j_call: TRBJ2-2; d_call: TRBD2
cdr3_aa: CASRRDRGNVETQYF; cdr3_nt: TGTGCCAGCAGGAGGGACAGAGGGAACGTAGAGACCCAGTACTTC; clone_size: -; v_call: TRBV6-5; j_call: TRBJ2-5; d_call: TRBD1
cdr3_aa: CASSPQSTAGGQETQYF; cdr3_nt: TGTGCCAGCTCACCACAATCGACCGCAGGGGGCCAAGAGACCCAGTACTTC; clone_size: few; v_call: TRBV18; j_call: TRBJ2-5; d_call: TRBD1
cdr3_aa: CASSFQGGWGYTF; cdr3_nt: TGTGCCAGCAGTTTTCAAGGGGGCTGGGGCTACACCTTC; clone_size: -; v_call: TRBV28; j_call: TRBJ1-2; d_call: TRBD1
cdr3_aa: CASSSGNRVPNEKLFF; cdr3_nt: TGCGCCAGCAGTTCTGGCAACAGGGTACCTAATGAAAAACTGTTTTTT; clone_size: -; v_call: TRBV5-1; j_call: TRBJ1-4; d_call: -
cdr3_aa: CASTPGANVLTF; cdr3_nt: TGTGCCTCGACACCTGGGGCCAACGTCCTGACTTTC; clone_size: -; v_call: TRBV30; j_call: TRBJ2-6; d_call: -
cdr3_aa: CASSWGTTYEQYF; cdr3_nt: TGTGCCAGCAGCTGGGGGACAACCTACGAGCAGTACTTC; clone_size: -; v_call: TRBV11-2; j_call: TRBJ2-7; d_call: -
cdr3_aa: CASSVVRSGELFF; cdr3_nt: TGTGCCAGCAGCGTAGTTCGGTCCGGGGAGCTGTTTTTT; clone_size: -; v_call: TRBV9; j_call: TRBJ2-2; d_call: -
cdr3_aa: CAISGRGQGFEAFF; cdr3_nt: TGTGCCATCAGTGGTAGAGGACAGGGCTTTGAAGCTTTCTTT; clone_size: -; v_call: TRBV10-3; j_call: TRBJ1-1; d_call: TRBD1
cdr3_aa: CASSLGREAFF; cdr3_nt: TGTGCCAGCTCCTTAGGGAGAGAAGCTTTCTTT; clone_size: -; v_call: TRBV27; j_call: TRBJ1-1; d_call: -
cdr3_aa: CASSVVEQYF; cdr3_nt: TGTGCCAGCAGTGTAGTGGAGCAGTACTTC; clone_size: -; v_call: TRBV2; j_call: TRBJ2-7; d_call: -
cdr3_aa: CSVGGGRGQPQHF; cdr3_nt: TGCAGCGTTGGAGGGGGTAGGGGTCAGCCCCAGCATTTT; clone_size: few; v_call: TRBV29-1; j_call: TRBJ1-5; d_call: -
cdr3_aa: CSVRGASNTEAFF; cdr3_nt: TGCAGCGTCCGAGGGGCCTCCAACACTGAAGCTTTCTTT; clone_size: few; v_call: TRBV29-1; j_call: TRBJ1-1; d_call: -
cdr3_aa: CASSAYRGTNEKLFF; cdr3_nt: TGTGCCAGCAGTGCTTACAGGGGAACTAATGAAAAACTGTTTTTT; clone_size: -; v_call: TRBV2; j_call: TRBJ1-4; d_call: TRBD1
cdr3_aa: CARVPTGLPVDTQYF; cdr3_nt: TGTGCCAGAGTGCCGACCGGACTTCCCGTGGATACGCAGTATTTT; clone_size: -; v_call: TRBV2; j_call: TRBJ2-3; d_call: -
cdr3_aa: CASSPEQETQYF; cdr3_nt: TGCGCCAGCAGCCCGGAACAAGAGACCCAGTACTTC; clone_size: -; v_call: TRBV5-1; j_call: TRBJ2-5; d_call: -
cdr3_aa: CASSLGQGASDGYTF; cdr3_nt: TGTGCCAGCAGCTTGGGGCAGGGGGCTTCTGATGGCTACACCTTC; clone_size: few; v_call: TRBV5-6; j_call: TRBJ1-2; d_call: TRBD1
cdr3_aa: CASRDIAYEQYF; cdr3_nt: TGTGCCAGCCGGGACATTGCCTACGAGCAGTACTTC; clone_size: -; v_call: TRBV2; j_call: TRBJ2-7; d_call: -
cdr3_aa: CASSLLNEQFF; cdr3_nt: TGTGCCAGCAGCTTGCTGAATGAGCAGTTCTTC; clone_size: -; v_call: TRBV5-6; j_call: TRBJ2-1; d_call: -
cdr3_aa: CASSKGNLRNIQYF; cdr3_nt: TGTGCCAGCAGCAAGGGAAACCTGCGAAACATTCAGTACTTC; clone_size: medium-sized; v_call: TRBV28; j_call: TRBJ2-4; d_call: -
cdr3_aa: CSVEQGAATEAFF; cdr3_nt: TGCAGCGTGGAGCAGGGGGCGGCCACTGAAGCTTTCTTT; clone_size: few; v_call: TRBV29-1; j_call: TRBJ1-1; d_call: TRBD1
cdr3_aa: CASAPGAGTAKFYEQYF; cdr3_nt: TGCGCCAGCGCCCCGGGAGCTGGGACAGCCAAGTTCTACGAGCAGTACTTC; clone_size: few; v_call: TRBV5-1; j_call: TRBJ2-7; d_call: -
cdr3_aa: CASSGEVYEQYF; cdr3_nt: TGTGCCTCCTCGGGGGAGGTGTACGAGCAGTACTTC; clone_size: -; v_call: TRBV6-1; j_call: TRBJ2-7; d_call: -
cdr3_aa: CASSQSWDRLETQYF; cdr3_nt: TGCGCCAGCAGTCAATCCTGGGACAGGTTGGAGACCCAGTACTTC; clone_size: few; v_call: TRBV23-1; j_call: TRBJ2-5; d_call: TRBD1
cdr3_aa: CAWSIGGQGTGYTF; cdr3_nt: TGTGCCTGGAGTATTGGCGGACAGGGGACCGGCTACACCTTC; clone_size: -; v_call: TRBV30; j_call: TRBJ1-2; d_call: TRBD1
cdr3_aa: CASSPKPSGAYGYTF; cdr3_nt: TGTGCCAGCTCACCAAAACCCTCGGGGGCGTATGGCTACACCTTC; clone_size: -; v_call: TRBV18; j_call: TRBJ1-2; d_call: -
cdr3_aa: CASSLKGAEQYF; cdr3_nt: TGTGCCAGCAGTTTGAAGGGGGCCGAGCAGTACTTC; clone_size: -; v_call: TRBV28; j_call: TRBJ2-7; d_call: TRBD1
cdr3_aa: CSVEGTGGLTDTQYF; cdr3_nt: TGCAGCGTTGAGGGGACAGGGGGACTAACAGATACGCAGTATTTT; clone_size: few; v_call: TRBV29-1; j_call: TRBJ2-3; d_call: TRBD1
cdr3_aa: CASSLSVTGGGTEAFF; cdr3_nt: TGTGCCAGCAGTTTATCGGTAACAGGGGGAGGCACTGAAGCTTTCTTT; clone_size: -; v_call: TRBV27; j_call: TRBJ1-1; d_call: TRBD1
cdr3_aa: CSAGARSSYNEQFF; cdr3_nt: TGCAGCGCTGGGGCCCGTTCCTCCTACAATGAGCAGTTCTTC; clone_size: -; v_call: TRBV29-1; j_call: TRBJ2-1; d_call: -
cdr3_aa: CASSLAQGPEQYF; cdr3_nt: TGTGCCAGCAGCCTCGCACAGGGTCCCGAGCAGTACTTC; clone_size: few; v_call: TRBV7-2; j_call: TRBJ2-7; d_call: -
cdr3_aa: CASSMTTGGVSFF; cdr3_nt: TGTGCCAGCAGTATGACGACGGGTGGGGTTTCTTTCTTT; clone_size: -; v_call: TRBV7-9; j_call: TRBJ1-1; d_call: -
cdr3_aa: CASSLRSYEQYF; cdr3_nt: TGTGCCAGCAGCTTGCGCTCCTACGAGCAGTACTTC; clone_size: once; v_call: TRBV7-8; j_call: TRBJ2-7; d_call: -
cdr3_aa: CASSRSDHSQYF; cdr3_nt: TGTGCCAGCAGCCGCTCGGACCATTCCCAGTACTTC; clone_size: few; v_call: TRBV7-2; j_call: TRBJ2-5; d_call: -
cdr3_aa: CASSLYRGTGELFF; cdr3_nt: TGTGCCAGCAGTTTATATCGTGGGACCGGGGAGCTGTTTTTT; clone_size: few; v_call: TRBV28; j_call: TRBJ2-2; d_call: -
cdr3_aa: CASRPGTANTEAFF; cdr3_nt: TGCGCCAGCAGGCCCGGTACCGCGAACACTGAAGCTTTCTTT; clone_size: -; v_call: TRBV5-1; j_call: TRBJ1-1; d_call: -
cdr3_aa: CASRFSSGRYYEQYF; cdr3_nt: TGTGCCAGCAGATTTAGTAGCGGGAGGTACTACGAGCAGTACTTC; clone_size: -; v_call: TRBV7-2; j_call: TRBJ2-7; d_call: TRBD2
cdr3_aa: CASSPDGQNTEAFF; cdr3_nt: TGTGCCAGTAGTCCCGACGGACAGAACACTGAAGCTTTCTTT; clone_size: once; v_call: TRBV19; j_call: TRBJ1-1; d_call: -
cdr3_aa: CASSHLFSYNEQFF; cdr3_nt: TGTGCCAGCAGCCATTTATTCTCCTACAATGAGCAGTTCTTC; clone_size: -; v_call: TRBV14; j_call: TRBJ2-1; d_call: -
cdr3_aa: CASREGIEQYF; cdr3_nt: TGCGCCAGCAGGGAGGGTATCGAGCAGTACTTC; clone_size: -; v_call: TRBV5-1; j_call: TRBJ2-7; d_call: -
cdr3_aa: CASSDGPQNIQYF; cdr3_nt: TGCGCCAGCAGCGACGGGCCGCAAAACATTCAGTACTTC; clone_size: few; v_call: TRBV5-1; j_call: TRBJ2-4; d_call: -
cdr3_aa: CASSFGQGLTEAFF; cdr3_nt: TGTGCCAGCAGCTTCGGACAGGGACTCACTGAAGCTTTCTTT; clone_size: -; v_call: TRBV5-6; j_call: TRBJ1-1; d_call: TRBD1
cdr3_aa: CASSTGTGGEQYF; cdr3_nt: TGTGCCAGCAGCACAGGGACAGGGGGCGAGCAGTACTTC; clone_size: -; v_call: TRBV9; j_call: TRBJ2-7; d_call: TRBD1
cdr3_aa: CASSKEGEDYNEQFF; cdr3_nt: TGTGCCAGCAGCAAAGAGGGGGAGGACTACAATGAGCAGTTCTTC; clone_size: -; v_call: TRBV21-1; j_call: TRBJ2-1; d_call: -
cdr3_aa: CASSPRGRELFF; cdr3_nt: TGTGCCAGCAGTCCCAGGGGCCGGGAGCTGTTTTTT; clone_size: -; v_call: TRBV7-8; j_call: TRBJ2-2; d_call: -